This T cell receptor beta chain was retrieved from a study of T-cell reconstitution after alpha-beta-depleted transplantation in children. Study-level results: For some patients, TCRbeta diversity was high at day 60 because of recipient T cells and thymic progenitors that survived.

Unique molecular identifiers were used in preparing the TCRbeta library. TCRdb re-derived calls from the PCR reads in MiXCR, one entry per CDR3 protein. This table holds over 120,000 distinct CDR3 sequences, around 8.5% found once. This clonotype came up a few times. What it recognizes is unknown. The CDR3 sequence is 15 residues long. V lost 0 bases and J 2 bases, leaving 8 bases between the germline ends. The germline CDR1 and CDR2 sequences are WSHSY and SAAADI. The material sequenced was PBMCs, mostly from graft donor cells, taken 180 days after TCRalphabeta/CD19-depleted stem cell transplant. This chain connects TRBV10-2 to TRBJ1-5; the D is unclear. This receptor was identified in a female patient aged 2-10 years who had a stem cell transplant for congenital amegakaryocytic thrombocytopenia, so the T cells may come from the graft donor. CDR3 bases: TGCGCCAGCAGTGAGTCGTTATGGGGCAATCAGCCCCAGCATTTT. Encoded protein: CASSESLWGNQPQHF.